These 14 T cell receptor beta chains originate from one sample sequenced in a study of vaccination effects on CD4 cells after COVID-19. TCRdb's table, derived via immunoSEQ multiplex PCR, lists solely in-frame clones and lacks some. The sample includes tens of thousands of clones, roughly three quarters of them seen just once. The antigens of these receptors remain unknown. ViraFEST expansion of antigen-specific CD4+ T cells with viral peptide pools preceded sequencing. When less than 11 days of culture had elapsed, CD4+ T cells were isolated. All study participants received two doses of BNT162b2 or mRNA-1273 vaccine. The sequencing used CD4+ T cells from PBMCs cultured with HCoV-OC43 spike peptides, collected after COVID-19 vaccination. The subset denotes: HCoV-OC43 spike overlapping peptide pool stimulation. The receptors shown here come from a human donor who received a COVID-19 vaccine.

The chain uses TRBV6-1 and TRBJ1-2; D gene ambiguous. This CDR3 spans 13 amino acids. CDR1 is MNHNS, CDR2 SASEGT, per germline. V was shortened by 3 bases and J by 2 bases, with 7 bases between the two germline ends. The CDR3 DNA sequence: TGTGCCAGCAGTGAGAGAGAGAACTATGGCTACACCTTC. Translated: CASSERENYGYTF.

This clone was seen a handful of times. The V and J genes are TRBV19 and TRBJ1-3, with 7 bases identical to TRBD1. CDR3 length: 14 amino acids. The germline CDR1 and CDR2 sequences are LNHDA and SQIVND (reference sequence). The V and J ends lost 4 bases and 2 bases, in that order; junction bases with no gene match: 2. CDR3 residues: CASSRDSTGNTIYF. As DNA, the CDR3 is TGTGCCAGTAGTAGGGACAGCACTGGAAACACCATATATTTT.

The J gene is TRBJ1-6, the V gene TRBV18, with 9 bases fitting TRBD1. The length of the CDR3 is 17 residues. Per the germline V gene, CDR1 is KGHSH and CDR2 is LQKENI. The junction had 14 bases not matched to a gene; V was cut back by 6 bases and J by 8 bases. Here the CDR3 DNA reads TGTGCCAGCTCGCGCCTTGGGACAGGGCACGGGGATTCACCCCTCCACTTT. Amino acids: CASSRLGTGHGDSPLHF.

V and J are TRBV30 and TRBJ2-2; D not certain. The V and J ends lost 1 base and 0 bases respectively, with 6 bases between them. Germline CDR1 GTSNPN, CDR2 SVGIG (reference sequence). The CDR3 covers 14 residues. The CDR3 protein is CAWSGAANTGELFF. DNA for the CDR3: TGTGCCTGGAGTGGGGCGGCGAACACCGGGGAGCTGTTTTTT.

The chain carries TRBV7-3 and TRBJ2-1; TRBD1 agrees at 7 bases. This CDR3 is 13 amino acids long. Germline V gives CDR1 SGHTA, CDR2 FQGTGA. With V trimmed by 5 bases and J by 6 bases, 4 bases remained unmatched. CDR3 protein: CASSPWDSNEQFF. The CDR3 DNA reads TGTGCCAGCAGCCCCTGGGACAGCAATGAGCAGTTCTTC. Full variable domain (remainder filled in from reference TRBV7-3 and TRBJ2-1): GAGVSQTPSNKVTEKGKYVELRCDPISGHTALYWYRQSLGQGPEFLIYFQGTGAADDSGLPNDRFFAVRPEGSVSTLKIQRTERGDSAVYLCASSPWDSNEQFFGPGTRLTVL.

The chain couples TRBV2 to TRBJ2-3, with TRBD1 matching over 8 bases. Trimming removed 7 bases from V and 4 bases from J; junction bases left unmatched: 7. Germline assignment: CDR1 SNHLY and CDR2 FYNNEI. This CDR3 has 14 amino acids. The CDR3 coding sequence is TGTGCCAGCAACCGGGACAGGTCTGCAGATACGCAGTATTTT. Its translation is CASNRDRSADTQYF.

This clone is a singleton in its sample. This sequence joins TRBV18 and TRBJ1-3; unclear D gene. The CDR3 has 15 residues. Germline-derived CDR1 and CDR2 are KGHSH and LQKENI. Trimming stripped 2 bases from V and 1 base from J, with 9 bases between. In DNA, the CDR3 is TGTGCCAGCTCACCAAACCCGAAATCTGGAAACACCATATATTTT. Its protein is CASSPNPKSGNTIYF. Drawing the rest from reference TRBV18 and TRBJ1-3, the complete variable domain is NAGVMQNPRHLVRRRGQEARLRCSPMKGHSHVYWYRQLPEEGLKFMVYLQKENIIDESGMPKERFSAEFPKEGPSILRIQQVVRGDSAAYFCASSPNPKSGNTIYFGEGSWLTVV.

J is TRBJ2-2 and V is TRBV15, with D unclear. The CDR3 is 16 residues long. Trimming removed 0 bases from V and 0 bases from J, with 8 bases in between. Germline V CDR1 and CDR2: LNHNV, YYDKDF (reference sequence). The CDR3: CATSREKGTNTGELFF. The CDR3 coding sequence is TGTGCCACCAGCAGAGAGAAAGGAACGAACACCGGGGAGCTGTTTTTT.

This clone showed up just once. The chain uses TRBV28 and TRBJ2-3; either TRBD1 or TRBD2 may supply D (6 bases each). The length of the CDR3 is 15 residues. V gave up 8 bases and J gave up 3 bases, with 18 bases separating them. Germline V CDR1 and CDR2: MDHEN, SYDVKM. The CDR3 spells CASASGGHGTDTQYF. CDR3 DNA sequence: TGTGCCAGCGCATCCGGGGGACACGGGACAGATACGCAGTATTTT.

The chain links TRBV5-1 to TRBJ1-3; D call uncertain. Trimming stripped 7 bases from V and 0 bases from J, with 14 bases between. The germline gives CDR1 SGHRS, CDR2 YFSETQ. There are 15 residues in the CDR3. The DNA of the CDR3 is TGCGCCAGCTCCCGGGGAGTCGACTCTGGAAACACCATATATTTT. The encoded protein is CASSRGVDSGNTIYF.

The V gene is TRBV19, the J gene TRBJ2-2; the match to TRBD1 covers 8 bases. V lost 7 bases and J lost 4; bases outside the gene matches: 8. The CDR3 contains 15 residues. From germline, CDR1 is LNHDA and CDR2 SQIVND (reference sequence). The CDR3 DNA reads TGTGCCAGTATCCCCGGGACAGGTTTCACCGGGGAGCTGTTTTTT. Its translation is CASIPGTGFTGELFF.

This sequence joins TRBV18 and TRBJ2-7; 8 bases agree with TRBD1. The length of the CDR3 is 14 residues. Germline-derived CDR1 and CDR2 are KGHSH and LQKENI. With 2 bases clipped from V and 7 bases from J, the junction kept 7 bases outside the gene matches. The CDR3 is CASSPSGQGREQYV. CDR3 in DNA: TGTGCCAGCTCACCATCTGGACAGGGAAGGGAGCAGTACGTC.

The chain uses TRBV19 and TRBJ1-5; D is ambiguous. The CDR3 consists of 13 residues. Germline V gene sequence: CDR1 LNHDA, CDR2 SQIVND (reference sequence). V was cut by 7 bases and J by 6 bases, with 13 bases left in between. The CDR3 spells CASTSIPSQPQHF. CDR3 DNA sequence: TGTGCCAGTACCAGTATACCCAGTCAGCCCCAGCATTTT.

The CDR3 reads CASSLPDYNSPLHF. In DNA, the CDR3 is TGTGCCAGCAGCTTGCCAGACTATAATTCACCCCTCCACTTT. The genes are TRBV5-6 and TRBJ1-6; D gene unclear. V was cut by 1 base and J by 3 bases, with 5 bases left in between. Germline V lookup: CDR1 SGHDT, CDR2 YYEEEE. There are 14 residues in the CDR3.